This T cell receptor beta chain was recovered during a study of T cell repertoires in cytomegalovirus infection. TCRdb re-analysed the reads in MiXCR, keeping a single row per CDR3 protein. The sample lists about 47,000 distinct CDR3 sequences; around 21% were seen once. This clonotype was seen a handful of times. No antigen is known for it. The receptor was derived from a human donor in good health (CMV status not recorded). Some clones in this sample may be carry-over from other donors' samples. The specimen was CD8+ T cells from cultured PBMCs, collected from culture after CMV antigen stimulation.

CDR3 in amino acids: CASSQEVDVVFYGYTF. CDR3 DNA: TGCGCCAGCAGCCAAGAGGTAGATGTGGTCTTCTATGGCTACACCTTC. This chain connects TRBV4-3 to TRBJ1-2, with D hard to call. The CDR3 is 16 residues long. CDR1 and CDR2 from the germline V gene are LGHNA and YSLEER. Trimming shortened V by 0 bases and J by 4 bases, and 15 bases separated the two germline ends.